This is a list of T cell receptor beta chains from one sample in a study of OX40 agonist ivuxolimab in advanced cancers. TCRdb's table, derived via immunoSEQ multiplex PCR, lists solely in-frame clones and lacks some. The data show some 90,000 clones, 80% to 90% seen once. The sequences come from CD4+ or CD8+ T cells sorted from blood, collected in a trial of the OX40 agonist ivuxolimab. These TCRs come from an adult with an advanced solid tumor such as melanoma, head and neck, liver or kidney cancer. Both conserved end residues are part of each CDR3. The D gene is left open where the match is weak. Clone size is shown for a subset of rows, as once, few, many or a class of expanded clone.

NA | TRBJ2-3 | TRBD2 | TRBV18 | CASSPYSGPSTDTQYF | TGTGCCAGCTCACCATATAGCGGGCCGAGCACAGATACGCAGTATTTT
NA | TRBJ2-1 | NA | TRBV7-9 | CASSRDQYNEQFF | TGTGCCAGCAGCCGGGACCAATACAATGAGCAGTTCTTC
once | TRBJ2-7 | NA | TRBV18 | CASSPNRAYEQYF | TGTGCCAGCTCACCGAACAGGGCCTACGAGCAGTACTTC
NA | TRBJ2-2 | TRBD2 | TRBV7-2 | CASSRSGNTGELFF | TGTGCCAGCAGCCGTAGCGGGAATACCGGGGAGCTGTTTTTT
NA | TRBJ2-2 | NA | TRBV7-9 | CASSASGSITGELFF | TGTGCCAGCAGCGCTTCCGGGAGTATCACCGGGGAGCTGTTTTTT
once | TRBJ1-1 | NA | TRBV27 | CASSATANTEAFF | TGTGCCAGCAGTGCGACAGCGAACACTGAAGCTTTCTTT
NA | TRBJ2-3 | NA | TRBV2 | CASSEASRVIDTQYF | TGTGCCAGCAGTGAAGCTAGTAGGGTCATAGATACGCAGTATTTT
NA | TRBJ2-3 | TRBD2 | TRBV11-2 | CASSPGLAADTQYF | TGTGCCAGCAGCCCGGGACTAGCGGCAGATACGCAGTATTTT
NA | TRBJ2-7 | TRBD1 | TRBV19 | CASSGQANGYEQYF | TGTGCCAGTTCCGGACAGGCTAACGGGTACGAGCAGTACTTC
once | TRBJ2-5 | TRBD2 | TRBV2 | CASSRLAGEQETQYF | TGTGCCAGCAGCCGACTAGCGGGAGAGCAAGAGACCCAGTACTTC
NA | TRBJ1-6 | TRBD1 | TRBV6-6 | CASSYSGTGENSPLHF | TGTGCCAGCAGTTACTCGGGTACAGGGGAGAATTCACCCCTCCACTTT
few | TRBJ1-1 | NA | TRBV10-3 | CALTEGENTEAFF | TGTGCCTTGACGGAGGGGGAGAACACTGAAGCTTTCTTT
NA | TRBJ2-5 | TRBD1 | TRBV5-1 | CASSPGTEETQYF | TGCGCCAGCAGCCCAGGGACAGAAGAGACCCAGTACTTC
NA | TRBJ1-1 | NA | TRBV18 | CASSPGLLSNTEAFF | TGTGCCAGCTCACCCGGACTCCTATCGAACACTGAAGCTTTCTTT
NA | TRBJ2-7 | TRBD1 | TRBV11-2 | CASSIDRVSYEQYF | TGTGCCAGCAGCATCGACAGGGTGTCGTACGAGCAGTACTTC
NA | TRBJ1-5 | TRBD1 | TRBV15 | CATSRDRAGGQPQHF | TGTGCCACCAGCAGAGATCGCGCAGGGGGTCAGCCCCAGCATTTT
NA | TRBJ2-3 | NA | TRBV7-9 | CASSLEGGGITDTQYF | TGTGCCAGCAGCTTAGAAGGGGGAGGGATTACAGATACGCAGTATTTT
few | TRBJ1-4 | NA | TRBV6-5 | CASRTGRLNEKLFF | TGTGCCAGCAGAACCGGACGGTTAAATGAAAAACTGTTTTTT
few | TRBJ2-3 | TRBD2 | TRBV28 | CASSEWGRATDTQYF | TGTGCCAGCAGCGAGTGGGGGAGGGCCACAGATACGCAGTATTTT
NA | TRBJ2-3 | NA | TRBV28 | CASSFGAVLSQYF | TGTGCCAGCAGTTTCGGGGCAGTTTTATCGCAGTATTTT
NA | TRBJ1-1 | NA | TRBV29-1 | CSVEDTGRNTEAFF | TGCAGCGTTGAAGACACGGGGAGGAACACTGAAGCTTTCTTT
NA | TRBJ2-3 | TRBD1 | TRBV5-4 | CASSFGQGPDTQYF | TGTGCCAGCAGCTTCGGACAGGGCCCAGATACGCAGTATTTT
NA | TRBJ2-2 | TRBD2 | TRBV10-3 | CAISELLAGNTGELFF | TGTGCCATCAGTGAGTTACTAGCGGGTAACACCGGGGAGCTGTTTTTT
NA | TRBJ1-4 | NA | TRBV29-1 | CSVAAQGYEKLFF | TGCAGCGTTGCCGCACAGGGTTATGAAAAACTGTTTTTT
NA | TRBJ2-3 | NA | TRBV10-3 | CAISESIRETDTQYF | TGTGCCATCAGTGAGTCCATAAGAGAGACAGATACGCAGTATTTT
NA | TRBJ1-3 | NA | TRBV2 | CASSEGRNSGNTIYF | TGTGCCAGCAGTGAGGGTAGGAACTCTGGAAACACCATATATTTT
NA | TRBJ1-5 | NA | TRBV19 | CASSRARDPEWQPQHF | TGTGCCAGTAGTAGAGCCCGGGACCCGGAGTGGCAGCCCCAGCATTTT
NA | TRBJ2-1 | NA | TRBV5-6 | CASSVYSEYNEQFF | TGTGCCAGCAGCGTATATTCAGAATACAATGAGCAGTTCTTC
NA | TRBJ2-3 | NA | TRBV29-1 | CSVGRIRTDTQYF | TGCAGCGTTGGCAGGATCCGCACAGATACGCAGTATTTT
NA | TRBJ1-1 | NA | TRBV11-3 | CASSLVPPIMNTEAFF | TGTGCCAGCAGCTTAGTTCCACCGATTATGAACACTGAAGCTTTCTTT
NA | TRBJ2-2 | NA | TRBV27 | CASSSVRTANTGELFF | TGTGCCAGCAGTTCAGTTAGGACAGCGAACACCGGGGAGCTGTTTTTT
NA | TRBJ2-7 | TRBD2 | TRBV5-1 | CASSLEIAGYYEQYF | TGCGCCAGCAGCTTGGAAATAGCGGGTTATTACGAGCAGTACTTC
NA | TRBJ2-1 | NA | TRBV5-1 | CASSSDSVRNEQFF | TGCGCCAGCAGCTCCGACAGTGTAAGGAATGAGCAGTTCTTC
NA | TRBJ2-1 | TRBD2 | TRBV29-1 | CSVEASGVGNEQFF | TGCAGCGTTGAAGCTAGCGGGGTGGGGAATGAGCAGTTCTTC
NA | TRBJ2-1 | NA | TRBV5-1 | CASSGWTVNNEQFF | TGCGCCAGCAGCGGATGGACGGTTAACAATGAGCAGTTCTTC
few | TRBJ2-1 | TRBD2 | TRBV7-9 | CASSRNPNWGGYNEQFF | TGTGCCAGCAGCCGAAACCCCAATTGGGGGGGTTACAATGAGCAGTTCTTC
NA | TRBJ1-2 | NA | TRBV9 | CASSVDHGYTF | TGTGCCAGCAGCGTAGATCATGGCTACACCTTC
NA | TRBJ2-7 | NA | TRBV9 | CASSVGGGPRSYEQYF | TGTGCCAGCAGCGTAGGGGGAGGACCCCGATCCTACGAGCAGTACTTC
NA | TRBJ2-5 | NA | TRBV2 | CASSETGVPQETQYF | TGTGCCAGCAGTGAAACCGGCGTTCCCCAAGAGACCCAGTACTTC
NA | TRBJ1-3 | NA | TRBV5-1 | CASSLDGAQGNTIYF | TGCGCCAGCAGCTTGGATGGGGCGCAGGGAAACACCATATATTTT
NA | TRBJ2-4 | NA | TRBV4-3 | CASSQPTGVLAKNIQYF | TGCGCCAGCAGCCAGCCCACGGGGGTACTAGCCAAAAACATTCAGTACTTC
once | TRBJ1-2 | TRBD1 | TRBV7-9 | CASSPTLPDRGDGYTF | TGTGCCAGCAGCCCAACACTCCCGGACAGGGGTGATGGCTACACCTTC
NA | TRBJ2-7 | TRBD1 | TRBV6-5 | CASSNGQGYEQYF | TGTGCCAGCAGTAACGGACAGGGCTACGAGCAGTACTTC
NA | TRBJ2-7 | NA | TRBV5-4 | CASSFRDSYEQYF | TGTGCCAGCAGCTTTAGGGATTCCTACGAGCAGTACTTC
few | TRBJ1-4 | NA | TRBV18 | CASSPSGFSEKLFF | TGTGCCAGCTCACCCTCAGGTTTCTCTGAAAAACTGTTTTTT
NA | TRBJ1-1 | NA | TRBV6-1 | CASSPYGSTEAFF | TGTGCCAGCAGCCCTTACGGGAGCACTGAAGCTTTCTTT
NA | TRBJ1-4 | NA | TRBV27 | CASSSVGEKLFF | TGTGCCAGCAGTTCAGTTGGTGAAAAACTGTTTTTT
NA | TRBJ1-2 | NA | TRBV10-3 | CAISESGFGGYTF | TGTGCCATCAGTGAGTCGGGGTTTGGCGGCTACACCTTC
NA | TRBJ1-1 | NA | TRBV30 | CAWSVLLEAFF | TGTGCCTGGAGCGTACTACTTGAAGCTTTCTTT
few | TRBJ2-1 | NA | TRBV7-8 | CASSLVMGGPYNEQFF | TGTGCCAGCAGCTTAGTTATGGGGGGCCCCTACAATGAGCAGTTCTTC
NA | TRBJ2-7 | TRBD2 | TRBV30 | CAWGPDTLAGVPEQYF | TGTGCCTGGGGGCCTGACACCCTAGCGGGAGTTCCCGAGCAGTACTTC
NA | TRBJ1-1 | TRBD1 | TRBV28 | CASSGQGFAEAFF | TGTGCCAGCAGCGGACAGGGGTTCGCTGAAGCTTTCTTT
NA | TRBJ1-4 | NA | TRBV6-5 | CASRPGRNYEKLFF | TGTGCCAGCAGACCGGGACGGAACTATGAAAAACTGTTTTTT
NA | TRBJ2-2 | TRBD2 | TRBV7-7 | CASSPRVAGVVTGELFF | TGTGCCAGCAGCCCCCGGGTAGCGGGAGTGGTCACCGGGGAGCTGTTTTTT
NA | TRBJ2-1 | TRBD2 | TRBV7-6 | CASSLEASGARHEQFF | TGTGCCAGCAGCTTAGAGGCTAGCGGGGCTCGACATGAGCAGTTCTTC